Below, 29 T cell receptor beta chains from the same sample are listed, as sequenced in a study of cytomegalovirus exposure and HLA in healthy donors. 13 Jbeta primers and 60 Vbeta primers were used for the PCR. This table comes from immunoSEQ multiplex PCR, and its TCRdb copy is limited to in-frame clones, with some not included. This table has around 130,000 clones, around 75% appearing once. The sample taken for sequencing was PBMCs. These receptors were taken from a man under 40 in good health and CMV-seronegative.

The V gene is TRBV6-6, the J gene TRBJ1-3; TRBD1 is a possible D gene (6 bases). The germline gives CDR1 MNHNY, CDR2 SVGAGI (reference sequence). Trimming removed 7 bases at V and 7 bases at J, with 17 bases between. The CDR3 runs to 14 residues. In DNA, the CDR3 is TGTGCCAGCACCAACCTCATTAGGGGGAACACCATATATTTT. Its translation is CASTNLIRGNTIYF.

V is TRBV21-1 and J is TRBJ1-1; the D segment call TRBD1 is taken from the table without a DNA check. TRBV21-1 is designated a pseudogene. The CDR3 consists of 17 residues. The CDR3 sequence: CASSKKLGQEKNTEAFF. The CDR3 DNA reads TGTGCCAGCAGCAAAAAACTAGGACAGGAAAAGAACACTGAAGCTTTCTTT.

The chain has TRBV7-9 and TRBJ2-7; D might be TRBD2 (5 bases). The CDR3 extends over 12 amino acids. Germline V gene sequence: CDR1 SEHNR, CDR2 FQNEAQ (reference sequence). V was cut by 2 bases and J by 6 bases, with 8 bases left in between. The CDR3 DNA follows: TGTGCCAGCAGCTTATCAGAGGGCGAGCAGTACTTC. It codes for CASSLSEGEQYF.

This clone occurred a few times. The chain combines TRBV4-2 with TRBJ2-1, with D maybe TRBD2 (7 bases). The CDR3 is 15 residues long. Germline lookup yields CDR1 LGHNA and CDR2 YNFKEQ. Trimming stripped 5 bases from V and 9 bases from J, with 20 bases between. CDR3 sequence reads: CASSVLADYRAEQFF. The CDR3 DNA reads TGTGCCAGCAGCGTTCTAGCGGACTACAGGGCTGAGCAGTTCTTC.

CDR3 DNA sequence: TGTGCCAGCAGTGACCGAGACAGGGCGTATGGCTACACCTTC. As protein: CASSDRDRAYGYTF. J is TRBJ1-2 and V is TRBV25-1; 7 bases line up with TRBD1. The germline V gene has CDR1 MGHDK and CDR2 SYGVNS. The J segment lost 5 bases and the V segment lost 3 bases, leaving 6 bases of the junction unmatched. This CDR3 has 14 residues.

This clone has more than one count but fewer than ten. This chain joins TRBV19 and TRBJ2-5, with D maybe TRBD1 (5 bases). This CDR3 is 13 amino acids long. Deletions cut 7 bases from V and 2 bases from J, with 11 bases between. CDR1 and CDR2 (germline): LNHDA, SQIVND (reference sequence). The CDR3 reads CASNGAEQETQYF. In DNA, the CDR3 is TGTGCCAGTAATGGGGCGGAACAAGAGACCCAGTACTTC.

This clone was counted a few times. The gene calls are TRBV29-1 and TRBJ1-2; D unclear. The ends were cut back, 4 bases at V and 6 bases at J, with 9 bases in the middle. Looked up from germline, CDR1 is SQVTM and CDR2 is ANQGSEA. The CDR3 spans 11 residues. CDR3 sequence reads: CSVGLGNGYTF. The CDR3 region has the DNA TGCAGCGTTGGCCTCGGGAATGGCTACACCTTC.

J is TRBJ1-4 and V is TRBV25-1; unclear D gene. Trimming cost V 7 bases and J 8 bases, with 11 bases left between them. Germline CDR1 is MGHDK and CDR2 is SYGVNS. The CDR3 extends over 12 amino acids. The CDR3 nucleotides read TGTGCCAGCACGGATTTGCGGGAAAAACTGTTTTTT. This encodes CASTDLREKLFF.

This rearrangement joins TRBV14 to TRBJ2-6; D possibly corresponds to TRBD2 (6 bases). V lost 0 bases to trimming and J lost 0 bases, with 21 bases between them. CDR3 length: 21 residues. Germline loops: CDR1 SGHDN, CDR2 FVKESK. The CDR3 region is CASSQDLSSADYFSGANVLTF. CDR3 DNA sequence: TGTGCCAGCAGCCAAGATCTGTCTAGCGCTGACTACTTCTCTGGGGCCAACGTCCTGACTTTC.

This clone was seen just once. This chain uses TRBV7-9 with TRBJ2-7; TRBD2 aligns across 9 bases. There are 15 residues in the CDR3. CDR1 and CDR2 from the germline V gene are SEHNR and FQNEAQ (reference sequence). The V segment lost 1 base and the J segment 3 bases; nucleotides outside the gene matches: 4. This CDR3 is CASSLVETSGYEQYF. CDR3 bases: TGTGCCAGCAGCTTAGTCGAGACTAGCGGCTACGAGCAGTACTTC.

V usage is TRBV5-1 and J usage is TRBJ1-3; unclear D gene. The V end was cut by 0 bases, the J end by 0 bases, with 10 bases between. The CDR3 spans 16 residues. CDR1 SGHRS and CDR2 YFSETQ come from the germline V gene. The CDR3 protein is CASSLAMGSSGNTIYF. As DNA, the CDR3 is TGCGCCAGCAGCTTGGCTATGGGCAGCTCTGGAAACACCATATATTTT.

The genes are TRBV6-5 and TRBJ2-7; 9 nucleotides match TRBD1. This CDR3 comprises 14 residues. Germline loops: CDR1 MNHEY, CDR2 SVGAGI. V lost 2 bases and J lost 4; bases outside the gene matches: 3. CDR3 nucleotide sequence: TGTGCCAGCAGTTACCCGGGACAGGGTTACGAGCAGTACTTC. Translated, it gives CASSYPGQGYEQYF.

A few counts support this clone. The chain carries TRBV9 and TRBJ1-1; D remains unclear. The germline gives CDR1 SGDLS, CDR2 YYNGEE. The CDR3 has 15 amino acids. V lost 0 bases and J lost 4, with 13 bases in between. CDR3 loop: CASSVDLERGTEAFF. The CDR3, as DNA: TGTGCCAGCAGCGTAGATCTGGAACGGGGCACTGAAGCTTTCTTT.

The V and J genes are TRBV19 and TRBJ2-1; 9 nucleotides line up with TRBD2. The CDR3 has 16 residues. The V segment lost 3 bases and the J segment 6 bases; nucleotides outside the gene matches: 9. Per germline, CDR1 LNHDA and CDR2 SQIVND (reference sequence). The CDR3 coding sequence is TGTGCCAGTAGTATCATGGCGGGAGGGGCTATCAATGAGCAGTTCTTC. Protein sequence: CASSIMAGGAINEQFF.

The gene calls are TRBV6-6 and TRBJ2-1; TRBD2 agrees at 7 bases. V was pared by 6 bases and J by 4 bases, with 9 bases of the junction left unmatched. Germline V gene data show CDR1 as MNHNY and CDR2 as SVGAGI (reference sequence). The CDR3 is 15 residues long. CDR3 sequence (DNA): TGTGCCAGCAGGATAGCGGGCATAATTTACAATGAGCAGTTCTTC. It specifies CASRIAGIIYNEQFF.

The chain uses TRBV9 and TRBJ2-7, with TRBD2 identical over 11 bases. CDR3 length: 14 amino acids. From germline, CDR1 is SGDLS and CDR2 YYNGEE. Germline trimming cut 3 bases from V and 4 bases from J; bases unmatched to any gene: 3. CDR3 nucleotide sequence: TGTGCCAGCAGCGAGACTAGCGGGGCGTACGAGCAGTACTTC. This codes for CASSETSGAYEQYF.

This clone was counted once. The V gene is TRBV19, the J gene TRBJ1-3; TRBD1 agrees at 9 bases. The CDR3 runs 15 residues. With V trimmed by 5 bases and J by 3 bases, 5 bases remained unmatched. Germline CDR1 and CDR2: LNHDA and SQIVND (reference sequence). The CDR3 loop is CASSVQGAIGNTIYF. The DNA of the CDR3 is TGTGCCAGTAGTGTACAGGGGGCTATTGGAAACACCATATATTTT.

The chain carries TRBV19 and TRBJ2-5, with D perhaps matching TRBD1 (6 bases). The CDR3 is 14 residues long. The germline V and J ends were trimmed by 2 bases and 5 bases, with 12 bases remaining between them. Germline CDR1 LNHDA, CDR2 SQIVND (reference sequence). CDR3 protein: CASSIFGGRETQYF. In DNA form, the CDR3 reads TGTGCCAGTAGTATATTTGGGGGCAGGGAGACCCAGTACTTC.

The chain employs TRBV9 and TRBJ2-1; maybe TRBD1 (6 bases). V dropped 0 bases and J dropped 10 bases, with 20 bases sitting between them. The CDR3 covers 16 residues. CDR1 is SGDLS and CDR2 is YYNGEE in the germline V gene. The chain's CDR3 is CASSVVGGWTLVEQFF. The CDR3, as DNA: TGTGCCAGCAGCGTAGTTGGGGGCTGGACCCTCGTGGAGCAGTTCTTC.

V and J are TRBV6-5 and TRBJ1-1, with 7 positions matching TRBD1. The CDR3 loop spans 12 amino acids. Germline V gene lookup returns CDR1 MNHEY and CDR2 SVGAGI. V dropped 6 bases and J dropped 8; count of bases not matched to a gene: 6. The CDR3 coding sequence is TGTGCCAGCAGCCTTACAGGGGCAGAAGCTTTCTTT. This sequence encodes CASSLTGAEAFF.

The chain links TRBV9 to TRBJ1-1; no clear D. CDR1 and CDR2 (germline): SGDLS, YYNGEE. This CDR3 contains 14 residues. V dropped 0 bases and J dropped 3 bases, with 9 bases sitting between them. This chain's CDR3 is CASSVVPEDTEAFF. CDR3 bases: TGTGCCAGCAGCGTAGTGCCGGAGGACACTGAAGCTTTCTTT. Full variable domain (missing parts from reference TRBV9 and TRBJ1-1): DSGVTQTPKHLITATGQRVTLRCSPRSGDLSVYWYQQSLDQGLQFLIQYYNGEERAKGNILERFSAQQFPDLHSELNLSSLELGDSALYFCASSVVPEDTEAFFGQGTRLTVV.

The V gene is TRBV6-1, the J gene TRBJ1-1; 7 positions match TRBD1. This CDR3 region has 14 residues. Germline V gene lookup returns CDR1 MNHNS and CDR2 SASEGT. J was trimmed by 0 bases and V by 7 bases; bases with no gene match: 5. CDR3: CASTNRGLNTEAFF. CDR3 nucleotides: TGTGCCAGCACGAACAGGGGATTGAACACTGAAGCTTTCTTT.

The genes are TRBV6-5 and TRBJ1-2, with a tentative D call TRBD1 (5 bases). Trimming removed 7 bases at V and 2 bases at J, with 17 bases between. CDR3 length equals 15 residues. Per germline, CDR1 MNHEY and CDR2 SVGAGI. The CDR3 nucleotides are TGTGCCAGCACCCTAAGTGGGGAGGGGAACTATGGCTACACCTTC. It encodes CASTLSGEGNYGYTF.

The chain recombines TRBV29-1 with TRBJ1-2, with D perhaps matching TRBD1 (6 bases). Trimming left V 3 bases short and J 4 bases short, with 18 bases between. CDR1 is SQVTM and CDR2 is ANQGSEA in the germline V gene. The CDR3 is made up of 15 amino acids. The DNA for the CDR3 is TGCAGCGTTGAGAAAGGGGAGGGGGGCATCTATGGCTACACCTTC. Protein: CSVEKGEGGIYGYTF.

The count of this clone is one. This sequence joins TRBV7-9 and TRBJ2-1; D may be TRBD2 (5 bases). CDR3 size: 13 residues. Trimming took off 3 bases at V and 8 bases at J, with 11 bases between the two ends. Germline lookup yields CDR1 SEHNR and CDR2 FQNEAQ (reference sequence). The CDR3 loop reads CASSFTGKDEQFF. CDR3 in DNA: TGTGCCAGCAGCTTTACCGGGAAAGATGAGCAGTTCTTC. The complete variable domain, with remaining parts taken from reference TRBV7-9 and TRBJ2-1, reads DTGVSQNPRHKITKRGQNVTFRCDPISEHNRLYWYRQTLGQGPEFLTYFQNEAQLEKSRLLSDRFSAERPKGSFSTLEIQRTEQGDSAMYLCASSFTGKDEQFFGPGTRLTVL.

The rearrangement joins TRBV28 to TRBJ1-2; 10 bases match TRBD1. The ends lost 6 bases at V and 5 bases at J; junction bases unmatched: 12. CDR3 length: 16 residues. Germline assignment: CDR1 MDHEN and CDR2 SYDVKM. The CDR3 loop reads CASSLRTGGGWYGYTF. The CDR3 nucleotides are TGTGCCAGCAGCCTCAGGACAGGGGGTGGGTGGTATGGCTACACCTTC.

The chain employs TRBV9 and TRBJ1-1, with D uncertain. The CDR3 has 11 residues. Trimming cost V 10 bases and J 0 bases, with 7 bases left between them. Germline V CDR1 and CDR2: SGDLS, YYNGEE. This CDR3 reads CAARVNTEAFF. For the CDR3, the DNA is TGTGCCGCTAGAGTGAACACTGAAGCTTTCTTT.

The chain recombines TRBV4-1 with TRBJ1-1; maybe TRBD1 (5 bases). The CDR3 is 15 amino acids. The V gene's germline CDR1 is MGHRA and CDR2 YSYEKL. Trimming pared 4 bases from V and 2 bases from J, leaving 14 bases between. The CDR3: CASSPQGLLNTEAFF. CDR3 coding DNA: TGCGCCAGCAGCCCGCAGGGACTGCTAAACACTGAAGCTTTCTTT.

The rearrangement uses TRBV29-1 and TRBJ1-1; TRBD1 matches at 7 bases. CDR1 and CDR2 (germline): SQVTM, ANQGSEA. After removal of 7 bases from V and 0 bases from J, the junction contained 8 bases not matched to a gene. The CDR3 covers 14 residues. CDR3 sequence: CSGGDRAMNTEAFF. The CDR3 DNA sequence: TGCAGCGGGGGAGACAGGGCAATGAACACTGAAGCTTTCTTT.